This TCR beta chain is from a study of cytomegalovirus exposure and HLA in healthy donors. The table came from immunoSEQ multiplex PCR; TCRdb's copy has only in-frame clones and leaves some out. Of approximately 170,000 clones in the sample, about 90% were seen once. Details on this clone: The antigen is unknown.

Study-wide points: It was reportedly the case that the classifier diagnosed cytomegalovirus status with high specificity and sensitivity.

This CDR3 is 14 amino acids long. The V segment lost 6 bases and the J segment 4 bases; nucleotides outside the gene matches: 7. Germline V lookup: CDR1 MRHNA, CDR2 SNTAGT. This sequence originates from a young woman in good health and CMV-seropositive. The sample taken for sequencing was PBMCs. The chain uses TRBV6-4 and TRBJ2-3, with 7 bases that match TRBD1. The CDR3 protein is CASRERQGADTQYF. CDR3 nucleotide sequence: TGTGCCAGCAGGGAAAGACAGGGCGCAGATACGCAGTATTTT.